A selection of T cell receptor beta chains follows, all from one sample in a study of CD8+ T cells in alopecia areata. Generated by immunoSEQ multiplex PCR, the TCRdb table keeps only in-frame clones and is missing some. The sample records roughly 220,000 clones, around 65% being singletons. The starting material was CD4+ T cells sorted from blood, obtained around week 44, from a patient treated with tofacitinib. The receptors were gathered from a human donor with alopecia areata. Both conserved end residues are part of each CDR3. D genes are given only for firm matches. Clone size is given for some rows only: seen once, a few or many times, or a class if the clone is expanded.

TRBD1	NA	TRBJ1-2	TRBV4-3	CASSRGDSYYGYTF	TGCGCCAGCAGCCGTGGGGACAGCTACTATGGCTACACCTTC
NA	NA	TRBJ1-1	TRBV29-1	CSVARRLNTEAFF	TGCAGCGTTGCTCGGCGACTGAACACTGAAGCTTTCTTT
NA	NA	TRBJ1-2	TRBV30	CAWSQNSLYYYGYTF	TGTGCCTGGAGCCAAAACAGCCTATACTACTATGGCTACACCTTC
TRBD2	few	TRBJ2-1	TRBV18	CASSPLRSGGALGSYNEQFF	TGTGCCAGCTCACCACTGAGAAGCGGGGGGGCCTTAGGTTCCTACAATGAGCAGTTCTTC
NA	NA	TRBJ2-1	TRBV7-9	CASSLSLGGLSYNEQFF	TGTGCCAGCAGCCTCAGTCTGGGGGGGCTGTCCTACAATGAGCAGTTCTTC
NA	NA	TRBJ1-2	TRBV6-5	CASRTSYGYTF	TGTGCCAGCAGAACGAGCTATGGCTACACCTTC
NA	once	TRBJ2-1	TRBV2	CASSLGHPGNNEQFF	TGTGCCAGCAGTTTAGGACACCCGGGGAACAATGAGCAGTTCTTC
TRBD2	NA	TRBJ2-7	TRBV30	CAGAGGPTSSYEQYF	TGTGCCGGAGCGGGGGGGCCTACTAGCTCCTACGAGCAGTACTTC
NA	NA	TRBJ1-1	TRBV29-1	CSVDGGGRNTEAFF	TGCAGCGTTGATGGTGGGGGTCGGAACACTGAAGCTTTCTTT
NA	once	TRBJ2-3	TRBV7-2	CASSLVRADTQYF	TGTGCCAGCAGCTTGGTCCGGGCAGATACGCAGTATTTT
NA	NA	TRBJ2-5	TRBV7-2	CASSPTYQETQYF	TGTGCCAGCAGCCCCACGTACCAAGAGACCCAGTACTTC
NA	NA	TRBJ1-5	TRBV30	CASAARGNQPQHF	TGTGCCTCTGCCGCCCGTGGCAATCAGCCCCAGCATTTT
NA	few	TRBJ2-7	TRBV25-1	CASSERYPRDEQYF	TGTGCCAGCAGTGAGAGGTACCCTAGGGACGAGCAGTACTTC
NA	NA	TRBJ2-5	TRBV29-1	CSVRGRTKETQYF	TGCAGCGTTCGGGGCCGGACTAAAGAGACCCAGTACTTC
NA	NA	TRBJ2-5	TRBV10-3	CAISESLQETQYF	TGTGCCATCAGTGAGTCGCTTCAAGAGACCCAGTACTTC
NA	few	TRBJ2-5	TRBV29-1	CSAQRVGETQYF	TGCAGCGCCCAGCGGGTGGGGGAGACCCAGTACTTC
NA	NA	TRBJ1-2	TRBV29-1	CSVPSFEYRYGYTF	TGCAGCGTTCCCTCCTTTGAATATCGGTATGGCTACACCTTC
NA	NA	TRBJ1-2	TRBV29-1	CSTLEGHGYTF	TGCAGTACCCTGGAGGGACATGGCTACACCTTC
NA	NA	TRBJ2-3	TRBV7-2	CASSLTWTHTDTQYF	TGTGCCAGCAGCTTAACTTGGACTCACACAGATACGCAGTATTTT
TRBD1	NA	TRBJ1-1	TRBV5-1	CASSLVGTGTGGKTEAFF	TGCGCCAGCAGCTTGGTGGGGACCGGGACAGGGGGCAAGACTGAAGCTTTCTTT
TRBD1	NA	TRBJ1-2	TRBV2	CASSEVQGANYGYTF	TGTGCCAGCAGTGAAGTTCAGGGGGCAAACTATGGCTACACCTTC
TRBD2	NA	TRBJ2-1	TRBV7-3	CASSAAPSGGYNEQFF	TGTGCCAGCAGCGCCGCCCCTAGCGGGGGATACAATGAGCAGTTCTTC